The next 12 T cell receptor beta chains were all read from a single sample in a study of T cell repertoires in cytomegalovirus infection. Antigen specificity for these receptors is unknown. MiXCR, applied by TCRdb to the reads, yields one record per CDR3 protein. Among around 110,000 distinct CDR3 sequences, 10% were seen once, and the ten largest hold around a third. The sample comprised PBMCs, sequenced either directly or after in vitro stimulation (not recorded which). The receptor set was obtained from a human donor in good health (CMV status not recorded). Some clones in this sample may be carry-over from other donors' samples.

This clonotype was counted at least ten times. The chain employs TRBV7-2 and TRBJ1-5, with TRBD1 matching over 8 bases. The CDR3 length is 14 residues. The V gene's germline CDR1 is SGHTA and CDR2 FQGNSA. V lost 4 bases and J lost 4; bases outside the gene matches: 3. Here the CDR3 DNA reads TGTGCCAGCAGCTCCAGACAGGGGAATCAGCCCCAGCATTTT. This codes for CASSSRQGNQPQHF.

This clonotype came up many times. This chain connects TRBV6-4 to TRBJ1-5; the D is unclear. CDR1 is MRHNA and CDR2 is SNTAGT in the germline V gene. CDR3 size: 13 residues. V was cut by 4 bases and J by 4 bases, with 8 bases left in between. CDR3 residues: CASSVEENQPQHF. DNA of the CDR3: TGTGCCAGCAGTGTGGAGGAAAATCAGCCCCAGCATTTT.

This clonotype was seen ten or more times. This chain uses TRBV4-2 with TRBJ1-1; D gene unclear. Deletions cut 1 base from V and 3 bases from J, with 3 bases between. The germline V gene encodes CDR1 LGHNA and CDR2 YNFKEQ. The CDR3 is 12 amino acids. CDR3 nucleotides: TGTGCCAGCAGCCAAGTTGACACTGAAGCTTTCTTT. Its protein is CASSQVDTEAFF.

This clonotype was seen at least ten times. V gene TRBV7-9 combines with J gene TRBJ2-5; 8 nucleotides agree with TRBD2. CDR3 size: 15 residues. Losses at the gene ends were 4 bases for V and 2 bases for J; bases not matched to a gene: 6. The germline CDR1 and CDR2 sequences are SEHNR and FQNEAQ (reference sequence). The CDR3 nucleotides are TGTGCCAGCAGCTACGGGGTAGCGGGACAAGAGACCCAGTACTTC. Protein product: CASSYGVAGQETQYF.

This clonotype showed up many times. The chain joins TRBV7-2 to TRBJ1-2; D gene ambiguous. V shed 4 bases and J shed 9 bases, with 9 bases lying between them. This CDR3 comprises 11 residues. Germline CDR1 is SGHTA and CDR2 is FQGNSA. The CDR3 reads CASSSSWSYTF. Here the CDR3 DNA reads TGTGCCAGCAGCTCCTCGTGGAGCTACACCTTC.

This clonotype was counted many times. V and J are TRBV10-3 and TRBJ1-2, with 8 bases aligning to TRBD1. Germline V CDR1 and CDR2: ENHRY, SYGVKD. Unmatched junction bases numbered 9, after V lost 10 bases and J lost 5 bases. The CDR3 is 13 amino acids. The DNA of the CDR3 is TGTGCCAACCTCCAGGGGGCTGGTTATGGCTACACCTTC. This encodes CANLQGAGYGYTF.

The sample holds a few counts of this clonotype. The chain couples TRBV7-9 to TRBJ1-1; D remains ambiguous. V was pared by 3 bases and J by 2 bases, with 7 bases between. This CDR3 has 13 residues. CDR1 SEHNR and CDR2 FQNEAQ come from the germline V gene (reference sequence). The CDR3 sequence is CASSFSLNTEAFF. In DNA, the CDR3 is TGTGCCAGCAGCTTCAGTCTCAACACTGAAGCTTTCTTT.

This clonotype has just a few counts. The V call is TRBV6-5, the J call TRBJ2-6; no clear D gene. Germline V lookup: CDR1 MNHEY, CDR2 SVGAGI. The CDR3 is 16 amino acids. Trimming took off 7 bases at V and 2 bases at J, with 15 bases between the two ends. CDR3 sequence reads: CASTPAARAGANVLTF. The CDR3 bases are TGTGCCAGCACCCCGGCGGCCCGGGCTGGGGCCAACGTCCTGACTTTC.

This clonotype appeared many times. CDR3 loop: CASSLTGPNTEAFF. The CDR3 DNA sequence: TGTGCCAGCAGTTTAACAGGCCCGAACACTGAAGCTTTCTTT. V usage is TRBV27 and J usage is TRBJ1-1; D perhaps matches TRBD1 (5 bases). V lost 2 bases and J lost 1, with 8 bases in between. The length of the CDR3 is 14 residues. The germline V gene encodes CDR1 MNHEY and CDR2 SMNVEV (reference sequence).

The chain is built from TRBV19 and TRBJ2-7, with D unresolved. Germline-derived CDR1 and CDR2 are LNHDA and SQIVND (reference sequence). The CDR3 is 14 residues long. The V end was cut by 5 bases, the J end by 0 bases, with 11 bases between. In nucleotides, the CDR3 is TGTGCCAGTAGTGAGCAGGCGAGCTCCTACGAGCAGTACTTC. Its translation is CASSEQASSYEQYF.

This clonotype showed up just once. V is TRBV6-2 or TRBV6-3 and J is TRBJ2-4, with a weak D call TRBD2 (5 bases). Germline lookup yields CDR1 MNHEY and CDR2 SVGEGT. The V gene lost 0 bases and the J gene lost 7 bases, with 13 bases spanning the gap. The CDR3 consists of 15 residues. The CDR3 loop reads CASSYSGQRGNIQYF. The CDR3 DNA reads TGTGCCAGCAGTTACTCTGGGCAAAGAGGGAACATTCAGTACTTC.

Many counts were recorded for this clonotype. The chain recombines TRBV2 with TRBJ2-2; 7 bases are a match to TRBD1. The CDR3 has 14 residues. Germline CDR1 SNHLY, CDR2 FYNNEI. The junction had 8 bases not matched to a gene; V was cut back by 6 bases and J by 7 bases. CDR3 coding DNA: TGTGCCAGCAGCCCCACGAGACAGGGCGGGGAGCTGTTTTTT. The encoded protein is CASSPTRQGGELFF.